The clone carrying this T cell receptor (beta chain) was recorded once. The CDR3 runs 13 residues. Germline CDR1 and CDR2: DFQATT and SNEGSKA (reference sequence). V was trimmed by 6 bases and J by 5 bases, leaving 16 bases between them. Using unique molecular identifiers, the investigators prepared the TCRbeta library. In TCRdb, the PCR reads were re-called with MiXCR into one record per CDR3 protein. Of about 480,000 distinct CDR3 sequences in the sample, approximately 13% were seen once. The sample belongs to a study of T-cell reconstitution after alpha-beta-depleted transplantation in children. This receptor was obtained from a human donor who donated a stem cell graft to a child with combined immunodeficiency. The chain joins TRBV20-1 to TRBJ1-1; the D gene is possibly TRBD1 (5 bases). The sequences come from PBMCs from the stem cell graft donor, collected from the stem cell graft. This CDR3 reads CSARTSLRTEAFF. DNA of the CDR3: TGCAGTGCAAGGACATCTTTGAGGACTGAAGCTTTCTTT.